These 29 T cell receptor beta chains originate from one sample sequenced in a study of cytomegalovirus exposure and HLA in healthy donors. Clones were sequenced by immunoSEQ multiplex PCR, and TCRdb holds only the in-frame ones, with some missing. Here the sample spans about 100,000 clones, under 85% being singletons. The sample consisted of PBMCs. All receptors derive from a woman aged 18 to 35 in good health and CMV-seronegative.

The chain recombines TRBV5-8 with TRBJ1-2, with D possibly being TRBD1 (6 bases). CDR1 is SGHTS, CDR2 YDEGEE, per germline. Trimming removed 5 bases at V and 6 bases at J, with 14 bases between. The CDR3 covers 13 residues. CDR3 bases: TGTGCCAGCAGTTCCGACAGGTTGGATGGCTACACCTTC. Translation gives CASSSDRLDGYTF.

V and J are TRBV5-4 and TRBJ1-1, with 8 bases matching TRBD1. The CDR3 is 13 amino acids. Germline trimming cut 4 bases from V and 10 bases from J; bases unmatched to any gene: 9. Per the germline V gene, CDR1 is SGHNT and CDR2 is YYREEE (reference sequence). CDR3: CASSQWTGRVAFF. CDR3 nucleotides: TGTGCCAGCAGCCAGTGGACAGGGCGCGTAGCTTTCTTT.

The CDR3 DNA reads TGTGCCAGCAGCCCCGGAGGACTAGTCGGCACCGGGGAGCTGTTTTTT. Translating gives CASSPGGLVGTGELFF. J is TRBJ2-2 and V is TRBV9; 7 nucleotides agree with TRBD2. V gave up 4 bases and J gave up 4 bases; unmatched junction bases: 10. Looked up from germline, CDR1 is SGDLS and CDR2 is YYNGEE. This CDR3 comprises 16 residues.

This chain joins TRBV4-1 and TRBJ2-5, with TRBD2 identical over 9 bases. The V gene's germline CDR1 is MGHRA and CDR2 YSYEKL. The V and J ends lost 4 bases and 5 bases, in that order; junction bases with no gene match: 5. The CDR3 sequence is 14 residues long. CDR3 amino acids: CASSRLAGAETQYF. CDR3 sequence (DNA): TGCGCCAGCAGCCGTTTAGCGGGGGCGGAGACCCAGTACTTC.

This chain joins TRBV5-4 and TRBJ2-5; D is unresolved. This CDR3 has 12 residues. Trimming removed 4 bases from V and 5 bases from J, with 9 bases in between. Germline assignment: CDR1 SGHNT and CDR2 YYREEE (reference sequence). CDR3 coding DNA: TGTGCCAGCAGCGCCCGCCGGGAGACCCAGTACTTC. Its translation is CASSARRETQYF.

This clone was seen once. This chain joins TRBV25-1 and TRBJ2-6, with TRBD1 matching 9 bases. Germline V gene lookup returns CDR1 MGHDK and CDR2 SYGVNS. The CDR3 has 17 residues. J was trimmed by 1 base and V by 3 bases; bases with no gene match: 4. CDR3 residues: CASSDRDRASGANVLTF. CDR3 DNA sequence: TGTGCCAGCAGTGACCGGGACAGGGCGTCTGGGGCCAACGTCCTGACTTTC.

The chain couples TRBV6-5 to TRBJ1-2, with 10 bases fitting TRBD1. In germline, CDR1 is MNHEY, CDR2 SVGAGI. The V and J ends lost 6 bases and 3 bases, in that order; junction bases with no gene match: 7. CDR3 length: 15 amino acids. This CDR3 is CASRGMTGGYYGYTF. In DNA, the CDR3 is TGTGCCAGCAGAGGGATGACAGGGGGCTACTATGGCTACACCTTC.

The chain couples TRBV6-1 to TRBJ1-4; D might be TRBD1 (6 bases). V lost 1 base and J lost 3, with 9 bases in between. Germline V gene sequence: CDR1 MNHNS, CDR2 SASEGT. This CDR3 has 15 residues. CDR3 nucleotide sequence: TGTGCCAGCAGTGAAGACAGGGAGCCTAATGAAAAACTGTTTTTT. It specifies CASSEDREPNEKLFF.

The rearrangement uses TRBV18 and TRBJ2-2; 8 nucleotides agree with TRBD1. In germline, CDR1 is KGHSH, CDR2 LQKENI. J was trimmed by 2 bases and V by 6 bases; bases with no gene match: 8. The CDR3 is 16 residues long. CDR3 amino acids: CASSLPQGVNTGELFF. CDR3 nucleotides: TGTGCCAGCTCCCTCCCACAGGGGGTAAACACCGGGGAGCTGTTTTTT.

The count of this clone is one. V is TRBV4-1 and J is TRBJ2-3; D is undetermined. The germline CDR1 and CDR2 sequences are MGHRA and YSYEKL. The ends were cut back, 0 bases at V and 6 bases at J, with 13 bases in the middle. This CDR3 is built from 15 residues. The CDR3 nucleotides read TGCGCCAGCAGCCAAGAGAGGCCCGCCGGGGATACGCAGTATTTT. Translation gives CASSQERPAGDTQYF.

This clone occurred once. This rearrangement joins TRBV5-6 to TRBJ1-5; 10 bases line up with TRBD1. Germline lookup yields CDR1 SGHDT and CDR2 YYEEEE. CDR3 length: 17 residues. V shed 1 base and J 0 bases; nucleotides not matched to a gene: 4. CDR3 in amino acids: CASSLWTGGNSNQPQHF. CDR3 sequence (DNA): TGTGCCAGCAGCTTGTGGACAGGGGGAAATAGCAATCAGCCCCAGCATTTT.

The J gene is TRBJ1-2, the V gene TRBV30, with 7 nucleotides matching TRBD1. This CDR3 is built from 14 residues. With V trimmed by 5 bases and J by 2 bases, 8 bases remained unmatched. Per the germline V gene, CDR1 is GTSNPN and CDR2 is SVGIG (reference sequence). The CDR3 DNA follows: TGTGCCTGGGGTAGGAGGGGGCTGAACTATGGCTACACCTTC. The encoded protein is CAWGRRGLNYGYTF.

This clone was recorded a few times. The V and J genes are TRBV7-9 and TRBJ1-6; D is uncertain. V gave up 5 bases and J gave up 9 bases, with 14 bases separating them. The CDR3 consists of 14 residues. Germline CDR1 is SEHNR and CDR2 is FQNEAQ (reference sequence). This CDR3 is CASSPIMTSSPLHF. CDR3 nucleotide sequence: TGTGCCAGCAGCCCCATAATGACTAGTTCACCCCTCCACTTT.

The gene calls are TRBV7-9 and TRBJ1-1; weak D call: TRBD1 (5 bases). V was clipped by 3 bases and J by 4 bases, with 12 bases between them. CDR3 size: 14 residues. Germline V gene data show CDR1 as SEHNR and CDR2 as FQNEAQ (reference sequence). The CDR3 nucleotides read TGTGCCAGCAGCTTCGACCCGGGGGGCACTGAAGCTTTCTTT. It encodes CASSFDPGGTEAFF. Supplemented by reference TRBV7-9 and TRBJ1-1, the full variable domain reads DTGVSQNPRHKITKRGQNVTFRCDPISEHNRLYWYRQTLGQGPEFLTYFQNEAQLEKSRLLSDRFSAERPKGSFSTLEIQRTEQGDSAMYLCASSFDPGGTEAFFGQGTRLTVV.

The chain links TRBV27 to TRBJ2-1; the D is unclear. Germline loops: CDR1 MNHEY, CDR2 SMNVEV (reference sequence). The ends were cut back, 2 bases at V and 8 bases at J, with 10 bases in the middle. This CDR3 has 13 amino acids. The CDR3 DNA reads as TGTGCCAGCAGTTTACTATCCGTGGATGAGCAGTTCTTC. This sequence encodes CASSLLSVDEQFF.

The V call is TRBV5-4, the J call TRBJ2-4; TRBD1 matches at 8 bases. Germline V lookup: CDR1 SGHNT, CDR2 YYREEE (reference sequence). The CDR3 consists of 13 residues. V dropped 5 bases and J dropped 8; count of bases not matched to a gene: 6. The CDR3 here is CASRDRGKDIQYF. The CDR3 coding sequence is TGTGCCAGCAGAGACAGGGGAAAGGACATTCAGTACTTC.

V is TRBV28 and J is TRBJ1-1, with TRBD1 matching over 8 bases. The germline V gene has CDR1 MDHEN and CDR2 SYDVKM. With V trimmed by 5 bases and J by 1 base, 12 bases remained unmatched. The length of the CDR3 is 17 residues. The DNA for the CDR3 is TGTGCCAGCAGTAACAACGACAGGGGCCTAAAGAACACTGAAGCTTTCTTT. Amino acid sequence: CASSNNDRGLKNTEAFF.

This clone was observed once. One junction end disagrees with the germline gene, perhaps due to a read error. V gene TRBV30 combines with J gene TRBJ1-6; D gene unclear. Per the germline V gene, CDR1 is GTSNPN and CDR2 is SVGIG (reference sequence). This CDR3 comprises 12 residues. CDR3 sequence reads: CAGGRWDSPFHF. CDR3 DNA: TGTGCCGGAGGCCGGTGGGATTCACCCTTCCACTTT.

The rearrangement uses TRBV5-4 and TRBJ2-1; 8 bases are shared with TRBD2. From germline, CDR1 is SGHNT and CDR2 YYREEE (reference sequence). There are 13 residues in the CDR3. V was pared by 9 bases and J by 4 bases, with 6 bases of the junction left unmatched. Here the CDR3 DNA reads TGTGCCATCAACGGGGGGGGTTACAATGAGCAGTTCTTC. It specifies CAINGGGYNEQFF.

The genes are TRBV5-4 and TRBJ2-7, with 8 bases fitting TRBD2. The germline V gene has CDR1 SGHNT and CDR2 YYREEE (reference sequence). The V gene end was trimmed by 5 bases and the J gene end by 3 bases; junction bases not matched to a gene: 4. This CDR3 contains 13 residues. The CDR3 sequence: CASSDTSGYEQYF. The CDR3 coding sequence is TGTGCCAGCAGTGATACTAGCGGCTACGAGCAGTACTTC.

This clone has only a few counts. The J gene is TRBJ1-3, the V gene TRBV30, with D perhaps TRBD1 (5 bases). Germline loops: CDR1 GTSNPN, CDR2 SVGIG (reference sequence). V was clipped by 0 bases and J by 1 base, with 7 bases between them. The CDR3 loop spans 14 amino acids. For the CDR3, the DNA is TGTGCCTGGAGTGTGGCAGGGTCTGGAAACACCATATATTTT. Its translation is CAWSVAGSGNTIYF.

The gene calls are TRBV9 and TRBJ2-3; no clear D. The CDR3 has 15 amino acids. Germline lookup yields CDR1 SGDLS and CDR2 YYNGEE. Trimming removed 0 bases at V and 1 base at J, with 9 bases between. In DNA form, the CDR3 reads TGTGCCAGCAGCGTAGATAGCCCTGGCACAGATACGCAGTATTTT. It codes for CASSVDSPGTDTQYF.

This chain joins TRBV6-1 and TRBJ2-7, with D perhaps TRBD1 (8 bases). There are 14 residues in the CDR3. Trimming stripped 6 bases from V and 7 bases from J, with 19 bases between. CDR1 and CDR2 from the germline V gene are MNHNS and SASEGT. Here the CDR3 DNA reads TGTGCCAGCAGCGGGGGGACAGGCCCCGAGGAGCAGTACTTC. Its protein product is CASSGGTGPEEQYF.

CDR3 loop: CASSLRGRNYEQYF. The CDR3 DNA sequence: TGTGCCAGCAGTTTAAGGGGCAGGAACTACGAGCAGTACTTC. This chain joins TRBV27 and TRBJ2-7; D possibly corresponds to TRBD1 (5 bases). Germline CDR1 is MNHEY and CDR2 is SMNVEV (reference sequence). The V end lost 2 bases, the J end lost 3 bases, and 11 bases lay between the germline ends. The CDR3 contains 14 residues.

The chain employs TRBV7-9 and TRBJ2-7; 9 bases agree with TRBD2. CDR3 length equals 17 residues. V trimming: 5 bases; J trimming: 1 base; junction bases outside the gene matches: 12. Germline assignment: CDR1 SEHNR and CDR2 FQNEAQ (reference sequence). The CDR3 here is CASSPSLAGELSYEQYF. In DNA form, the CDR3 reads TGTGCCAGCAGCCCGAGTTTAGCGGGGGAACTTTCCTACGAGCAGTACTTC.

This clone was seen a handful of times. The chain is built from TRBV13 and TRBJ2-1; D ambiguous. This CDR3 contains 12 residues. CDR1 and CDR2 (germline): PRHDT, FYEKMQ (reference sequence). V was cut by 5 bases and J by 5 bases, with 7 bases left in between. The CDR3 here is CASSPRNNEQFF. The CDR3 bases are TGTGCCAGCAGCCCCAGGAACAATGAGCAGTTCTTC. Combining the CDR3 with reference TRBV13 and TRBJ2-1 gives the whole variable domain AAGVIQSPRHLIKEKRETATLKCYPIPRHDTVYWYQQGPGQDPQFLISFYEKMQSDKGSIPDRFSAQQFSDYHSELNMSSLELGDSALYFCASSPRNNEQFFGPGTRLTVL.

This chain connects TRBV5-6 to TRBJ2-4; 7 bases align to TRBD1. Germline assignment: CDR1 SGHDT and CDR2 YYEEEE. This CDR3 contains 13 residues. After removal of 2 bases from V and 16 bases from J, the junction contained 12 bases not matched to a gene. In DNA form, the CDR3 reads TGTGCCAGCAGCTTAACAGGGGCCTTGGACCTTTACTTC. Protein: CASSLTGALDLYF.

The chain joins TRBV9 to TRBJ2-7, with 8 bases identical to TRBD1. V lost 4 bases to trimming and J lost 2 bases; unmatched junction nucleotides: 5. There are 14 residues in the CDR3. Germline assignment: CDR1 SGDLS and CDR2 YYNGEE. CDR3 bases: TGTGCCAGCAGCCCCGGACAGGGTACCTACGAGCAGTACTTC. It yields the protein CASSPGQGTYEQYF.

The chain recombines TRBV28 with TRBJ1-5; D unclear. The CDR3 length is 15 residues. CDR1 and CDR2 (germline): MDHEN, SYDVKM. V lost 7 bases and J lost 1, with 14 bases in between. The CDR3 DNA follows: TGTGCCAGCACCCACCTAAAGCTGAGCAATCAGCCCCAGCATTTT. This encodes CASTHLKLSNQPQHF.